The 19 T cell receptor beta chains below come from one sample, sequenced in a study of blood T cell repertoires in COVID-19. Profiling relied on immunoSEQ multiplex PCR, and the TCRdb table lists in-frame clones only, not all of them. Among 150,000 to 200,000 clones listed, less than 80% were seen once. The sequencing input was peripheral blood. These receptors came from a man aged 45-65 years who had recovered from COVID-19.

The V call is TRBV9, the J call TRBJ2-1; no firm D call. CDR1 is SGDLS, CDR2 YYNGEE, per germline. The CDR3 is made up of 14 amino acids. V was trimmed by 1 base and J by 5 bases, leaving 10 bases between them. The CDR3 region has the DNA TGTGCCAGCAGCGTAATCGGGTTAGACAATGAGCAGTTCTTC. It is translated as CASSVIGLDNEQFF.

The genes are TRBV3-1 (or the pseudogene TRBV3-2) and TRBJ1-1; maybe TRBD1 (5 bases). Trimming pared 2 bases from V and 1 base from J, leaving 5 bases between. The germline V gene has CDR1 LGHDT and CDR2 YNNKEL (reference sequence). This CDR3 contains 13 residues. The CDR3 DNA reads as TGTGCCAGCAGCCAAACAGGGAACACTGAAGCTTTCTTT. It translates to CASSQTGNTEAFF.

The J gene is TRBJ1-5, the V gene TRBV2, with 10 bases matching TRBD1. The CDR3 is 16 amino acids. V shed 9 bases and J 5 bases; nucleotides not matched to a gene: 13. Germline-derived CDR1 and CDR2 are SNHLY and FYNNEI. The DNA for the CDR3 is TGTGCCAGTGCGGACAGGGGGAAGTTAAGGGATCAGCCCCAGCATTTT. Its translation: CASADRGKLRDQPQHF.

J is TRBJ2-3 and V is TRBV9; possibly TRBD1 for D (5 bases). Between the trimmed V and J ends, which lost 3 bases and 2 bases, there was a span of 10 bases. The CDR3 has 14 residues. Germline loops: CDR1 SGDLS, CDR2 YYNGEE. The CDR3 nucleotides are TGTGCCAGCAGCGCCAGACAGACCACAGATACGCAGTATTTT. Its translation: CASSARQTTDTQYF.

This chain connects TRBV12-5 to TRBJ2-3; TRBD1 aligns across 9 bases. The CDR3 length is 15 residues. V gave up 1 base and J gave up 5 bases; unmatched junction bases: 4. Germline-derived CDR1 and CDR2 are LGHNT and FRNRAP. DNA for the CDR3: TGTGCTAGTGGTTTGGCACGACAGGGGGGAGATACGCAGTATTTT. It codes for CASGLARQGGDTQYF.

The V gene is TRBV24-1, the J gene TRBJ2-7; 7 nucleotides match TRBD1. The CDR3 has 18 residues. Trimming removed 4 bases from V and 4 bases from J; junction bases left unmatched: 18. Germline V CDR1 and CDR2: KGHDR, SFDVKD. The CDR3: CATSDPFERARDRYEQYF. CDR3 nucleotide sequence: TGTGCCACCAGTGACCCTTTTGAGAGGGCCAGGGACAGATACGAGCAGTACTTC.

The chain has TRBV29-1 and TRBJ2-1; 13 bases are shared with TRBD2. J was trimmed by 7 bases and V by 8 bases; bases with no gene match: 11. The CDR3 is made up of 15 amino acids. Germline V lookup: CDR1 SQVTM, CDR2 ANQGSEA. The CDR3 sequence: CSTRRTSGSKNEQFF. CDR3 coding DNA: TGCAGCACAAGGCGGACTAGCGGGAGTAAAAATGAGCAGTTCTTC.

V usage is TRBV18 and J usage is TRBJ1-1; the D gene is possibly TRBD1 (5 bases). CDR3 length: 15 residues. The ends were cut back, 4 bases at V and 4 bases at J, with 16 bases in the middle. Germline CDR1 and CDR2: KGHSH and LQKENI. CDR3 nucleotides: TGTGCCAGCTCACATGGCCGGGGGAGGGGCACTGAAGCTTTCTTT. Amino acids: CASSHGRGRGTEAFF.

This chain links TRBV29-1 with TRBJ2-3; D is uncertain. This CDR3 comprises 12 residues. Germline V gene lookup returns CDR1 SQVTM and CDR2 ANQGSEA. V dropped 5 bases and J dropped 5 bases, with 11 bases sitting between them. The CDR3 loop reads CSVSHGGDTQYF. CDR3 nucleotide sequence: TGCAGCGTTTCTCACGGCGGAGATACGCAGTATTTT.

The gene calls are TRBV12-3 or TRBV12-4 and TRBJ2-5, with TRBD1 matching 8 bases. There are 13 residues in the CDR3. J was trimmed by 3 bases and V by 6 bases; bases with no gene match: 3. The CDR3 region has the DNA TGTGCCAGCAGGAAGGACAGGGAAGAGACCCAGTACTTC. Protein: CASRKDREETQYF.

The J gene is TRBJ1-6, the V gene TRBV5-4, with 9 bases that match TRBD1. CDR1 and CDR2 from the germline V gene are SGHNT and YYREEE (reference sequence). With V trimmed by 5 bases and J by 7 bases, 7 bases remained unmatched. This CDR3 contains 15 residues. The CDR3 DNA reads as TGTGCCAGCAGAAAGACAGGGGGAAGCAATTCACCCCTCCACTTT. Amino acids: CASRKTGGSNSPLHF.

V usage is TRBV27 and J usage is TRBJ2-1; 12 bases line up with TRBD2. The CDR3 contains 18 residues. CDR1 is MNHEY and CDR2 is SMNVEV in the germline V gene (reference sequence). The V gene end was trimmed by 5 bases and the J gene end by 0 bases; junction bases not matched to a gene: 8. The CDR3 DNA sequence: TGTGCCAGCAGTCAAGGACTAGCGGGGTTAAGCTCCTACAATGAGCAGTTCTTC. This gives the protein CASSQGLAGLSSYNEQFF.

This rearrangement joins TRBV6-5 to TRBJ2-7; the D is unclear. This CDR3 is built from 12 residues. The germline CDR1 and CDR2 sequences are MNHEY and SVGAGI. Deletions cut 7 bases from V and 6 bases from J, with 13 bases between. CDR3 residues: CASTPRFGEQYF. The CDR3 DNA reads TGTGCCAGCACCCCGCGGTTTGGCGAGCAGTACTTC.

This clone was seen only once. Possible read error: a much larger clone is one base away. The chain's CDR3 is CASSPGQVKRRNYGYTF. The CDR3 bases are TGTGCCAGTAGTCCGGGACAGGTAAAAAGACGAAACTATGGCTACACCTTC. This chain connects TRBV19 to TRBJ1-2; TRBD1 agrees at 8 bases. Germline V lookup: CDR1 LNHDA, CDR2 SQIVND (reference sequence). V lost 5 bases, J lost 2 bases, and 13 bases stayed unmatched. CDR3 length: 17 residues.

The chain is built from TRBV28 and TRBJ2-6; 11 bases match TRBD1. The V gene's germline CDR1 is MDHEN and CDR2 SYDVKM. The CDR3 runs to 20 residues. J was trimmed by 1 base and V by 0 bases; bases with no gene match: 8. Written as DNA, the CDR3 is TGTGCCAGCAGTTTATGGGGACCGGGACAGGGGGGATCTGGGGCCAACGTCCTGACTTTC. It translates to CASSLWGPGQGGSGANVLTF.

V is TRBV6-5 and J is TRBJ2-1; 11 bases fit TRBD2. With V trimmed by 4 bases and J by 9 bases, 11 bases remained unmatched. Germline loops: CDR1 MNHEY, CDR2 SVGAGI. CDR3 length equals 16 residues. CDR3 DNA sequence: TGTGCCAGCAGTTCCCCTAGCGGGAGGTACCGGGGTGAGCAGTTCTTC. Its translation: CASSSPSGRYRGEQFF.

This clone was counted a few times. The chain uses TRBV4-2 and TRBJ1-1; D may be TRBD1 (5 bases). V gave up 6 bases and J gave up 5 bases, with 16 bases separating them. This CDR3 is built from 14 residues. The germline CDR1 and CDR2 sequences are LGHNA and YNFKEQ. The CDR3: CASRQQERRTEAFF. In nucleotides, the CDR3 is TGTGCCAGCAGACAACAGGAGCGGAGGACTGAAGCTTTCTTT.

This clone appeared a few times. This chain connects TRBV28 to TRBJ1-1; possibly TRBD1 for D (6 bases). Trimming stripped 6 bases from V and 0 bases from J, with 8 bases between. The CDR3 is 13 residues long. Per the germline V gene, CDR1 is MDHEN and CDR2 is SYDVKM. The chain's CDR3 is CASRRDMNTEAFF. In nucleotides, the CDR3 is TGTGCCAGCAGGAGGGACATGAACACTGAAGCTTTCTTT.

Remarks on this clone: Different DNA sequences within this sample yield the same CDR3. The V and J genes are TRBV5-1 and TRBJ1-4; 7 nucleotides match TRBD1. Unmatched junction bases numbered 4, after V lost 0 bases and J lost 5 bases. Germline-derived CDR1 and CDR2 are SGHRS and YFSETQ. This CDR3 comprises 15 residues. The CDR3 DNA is TGCGCCAGCAGCTTGGGGGGGACAGAGAATGAAAAACTGTTTTTT. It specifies CASSLGGTENEKLFF.